The 8 T cell receptor beta chains given below trace back to one sample, sequenced in a study of shared clonotypes between healthy human individuals. The protocol was immunoSEQ multiplex PCR, while the TCRdb copy is restricted to in-frame clones and leaves out a portion. The sample contains approximately 1,000,000 clones, approximately 80% of which appear only once. Sequencing was carried out using memory CD4+ T cells from PBMCs. As to subset: CD45RA-negative fraction. Receptors were obtained from a young man in good health. Some clones in this sample may be carry-over from other donors' samples.

This clone was detected a few times. A much larger clone is a single base away; this may be a read error. V and J are TRBV2 and TRBJ1-1; D ambiguous. Germline values: CDR1 SNHLY, CDR2 FYNNEI. CDR3 length: 11 residues. Trimming stripped 6 bases from V and 2 bases from J, with 4 bases between. The DNA of the CDR3 is TGTGCCAGCAGCAGTAACACTGAAGCTTTCTTT. Translating it yields CASSSNTEAFF.

The J gene is TRBJ1-2, the V gene TRBV28; the D gene is possibly TRBD1 (5 bases). The ends were cut back, 4 bases at V and 13 bases at J, with 16 bases in the middle. The CDR3 consists of 12 residues. The V gene's germline CDR1 is MDHEN and CDR2 SYDVKM. CDR3 loop: CASSSRLRVRTF. CDR3 sequence (DNA): TGTGCCAGCAGTTCCCGGCTCAGGGTGCGCACCTTC.

This chain joins TRBV28 and TRBJ2-2; TRBD1 agrees at 10 bases. Trimming took 8 bases from V and 5 from J; bases not matched to a gene: 11. The CDR3 has 16 residues. Germline V gives CDR1 MDHEN, CDR2 SYDVKM. The CDR3 is CASLEGTGVWTGELFF. CDR3 sequence (DNA): TGTGCCAGCTTGGAGGGGACAGGGGTATGGACCGGGGAGCTGTTTTTT.

In this sample, this clone turned up once. Distinct nucleotide sequences in the sample also encode this CDR3. This rearrangement joins TRBV7-2 to TRBJ2-1, with D uncertain. This CDR3 is 11 amino acids long. Trimming took 3 bases from V and 7 from J, leaving 4 bases between them. The germline CDR1 and CDR2 sequences are SGHTA and FQGNSA. CDR3: CASSLGNEQFF. The CDR3 coding sequence is TGTGCCAGCAGCTTGGGAAATGAGCAGTTCTTC.

The V call is TRBV7-8, the J call TRBJ2-5; 8 nucleotides align to TRBD1. The CDR3 loop spans 15 amino acids. V was clipped by 3 bases and J by 1 base; unmatched bases: 4. Germline CDR1 and CDR2: SGHVS and FQNEAQ. The CDR3 sequence is CASSFRQGPQETQYF. The CDR3 DNA follows: TGTGCCAGCAGCTTCCGACAGGGGCCCCAAGAGACCCAGTACTTC. Together with reference TRBV7-8 and TRBJ2-5, the CDR3 gives the full variable domain: GAGVSQSPRYKVAKRGQDVALRCDPISGHVSLFWYQQALGQGPEFLTYFQNEAQLDKSGLPSDRFFAERPEGSVSTLKIQRTQQEDSAVYLCASSFRQGPQETQYFGPGTRLLVL.

The chain links TRBV27 to TRBJ2-2; D gene uncertain. Trimming pared 2 bases from V and 4 bases from J, leaving 8 bases between. Germline CDR1 and CDR2: MNHEY and SMNVEV (reference sequence). CDR3 size: 14 residues. CDR3 nucleotides: TGTGCCAGCAGTTTACAGGAGCGCACCGGGGAGCTGTTTTTT. This sequence encodes CASSLQERTGELFF.

This chain uses TRBV30 with TRBJ1-1; unclear D gene. Germline CDR1 GTSNPN, CDR2 SVGIG (reference sequence). Trimming took off 5 bases at V and 8 bases at J, with 15 bases between the two ends. CDR3 length equals 12 residues. DNA for the CDR3: TGTGCCTGGGGGCCCTCCGGAGGGGAAGCTTTCTTT. It is translated as CAWGPSGGEAFF.

The chain recombines TRBV11-2 with TRBJ2-3; TRBD2 matches 8 bases. The J segment lost 0 bases and the V segment lost 4 bases, leaving 3 bases of the junction unmatched. The CDR3 covers 15 residues. Germline CDR1 is SGHAT and CDR2 is FQNNGV. The CDR3 protein is CASSSPSGSTDTQYF. Written as DNA, the CDR3 is TGTGCCAGCAGCTCTCCTAGCGGGAGCACAGATACGCAGTATTTT.